Detailed here is one T cell receptor beta chain. This sample is part of a study of CD8 T cells in Susac syndrome. High-throughput TCR beta sequencing covered peripheral CD8+ and CD4+ T cells. Reverse transcription of roughly 0.5 to 1 ug RNA was carried out with random hexamers. TCR beta CDR3 was amplified by immunoSEQ multiplex PCR. This amplification extended across 54 Vbeta and 13 Jbeta segments. In TCRdb, the immunoSEQ multiplex PCR reads were re-called with MiXCR into one record per CDR3 protein. This table has roughly 150,000 distinct CDR3 sequences, 93% appearing once. Germline-derived CDR1 and CDR2 are MGHRA and YSYEKL. V lost 0 bases and J 8 bases, leaving 10 bases between the germline ends. The CDR3 extends over 13 amino acids.

The chain has TRBV4-1 and TRBJ1-2; maybe TRBD1 (6 bases). This sequence was found in a human donor in good health. Sequencing used CD4+ T cells from PBMCs. The CDR3 spells CASSQEQGGGYTF. Written as DNA, the CDR3 is TGCGCCAGCAGCCAAGAACAGGGAGGCGGCTACACCTTC.